This T cell receptor beta chain originates from a study of T cells in lung cancer brain metastases. The assay was immunoSEQ multiplex PCR, and TCRdb's table has in-frame clones only and misses some. The sample records more than 4,000 clones, 80% to 90% being singletons. A few counts support this clone. CDR1 and CDR2 from the germline V gene are SGHAT and FQNNGV. CDR3 length equals 12 residues. V lost 8 bases and J lost 3, with 11 bases in between. This TCR came from a man in his forties or fifties with non-small cell lung cancer. The chain employs TRBV11-2 and TRBJ2-7; D may be TRBD1 (6 bases). The source material was tumor tissue from the primary lung tumor. The CDR3 DNA sequence: TGTGCCAGCTCCGGGACAAGCTACGAGCAGTACTTC. Amino acid sequence: CASSGTSYEQYF.